These 29 T cell receptor beta chains came from one sample sequenced in a study of T cell responses to AZD1222 COVID-19 vaccine. Libraries were prepared by immunoSEQ multiplex PCR; TCRdb keeps only in-frame clonotypes and omits some of them. This table holds 150,000 to 200,000 clones, approximately 91% found once. The sequences come from peripheral blood, collected on day 0 of AZD1222 vaccination. The receptors shown here come from an adult in good health.

The chain employs TRBV6-5 and TRBJ2-3; D is unresolved. CDR3 length: 14 residues. V was shortened by 6 bases and J by 3 bases, with 13 bases between the two germline ends. Germline CDR1 is MNHEY and CDR2 is SVGAGI. CDR3 in amino acids: CASRVSFGTDTQYF. The DNA of the CDR3 is TGTGCCAGCAGGGTTAGCTTTGGTACAGATACGCAGTATTTT.

The V and J genes are TRBV28 and TRBJ1-1; TRBD1 matches 7 bases. This CDR3 region has 17 residues. With 5 bases clipped from V and 8 bases from J, the junction kept 20 bases outside the gene matches. Germline CDR1 MDHEN, CDR2 SYDVKM. The CDR3 reads CASSTPSPVRGGIEAFF. CDR3 coding DNA: TGTGCCAGCAGTACGCCCAGCCCGGTCAGGGGGGGGATAGAAGCTTTCTTT.

The chain recombines TRBV14 with TRBJ2-7; 7 bases are a match to TRBD1. The CDR3 is 17 amino acids. Germline loops: CDR1 SGHDN, CDR2 FVKESK. J was trimmed by 3 bases and V by 0 bases; bases with no gene match: 11. The CDR3 DNA sequence: TGTGCCAGCAGCCAAGATTCCTGGGACAGAGTCATCTACGAGCAGTACTTC. It codes for CASSQDSWDRVIYEQYF.

The chain couples TRBV12-3 or TRBV12-4 to TRBJ1-5, with a tentative D call TRBD1 (5 bases). The CDR3 is 12 amino acids. V lost 4 bases and J lost 9, with 10 bases in between. This chain's CDR3 is CASSSGHPPQHF. CDR3 coding DNA: TGTGCCAGCAGTTCTGGACATCCGCCCCAGCATTTT.

This sequence joins TRBV28 and TRBJ1-1; D might be TRBD1 (5 bases). CDR1 and CDR2 (germline): MDHEN, SYDVKM. The CDR3 is 12 amino acids. V lost 10 bases to trimming and J lost 5 bases, with 14 bases between them. CDR3 DNA: TGTGCCACCCAGCTAGGGGTGACTGAAGCTTTCTTT. This sequence encodes CATQLGVTEAFF. Full variable domain (outside the CDR3, taken from reference TRBV28 and TRBJ1-1): DVKVTQSSRYLVKRTGEKVFLECVQDMDHENMFWYRQDPGLGLRLIYFSYDVKMKEKGDIPEGYSVSREKKERFSLILESASTNQTSMYLCATQLGVTEAFFGQGTRLTVV.

The chain carries TRBV12-5 and TRBJ2-7; no clear D. V lost 2 bases and J lost 2, with 22 bases in between. Looked up from germline, CDR1 is LGHNT and CDR2 is FRNRAP. The CDR3 has 18 residues. For the CDR3, the DNA is TGTGCTAGTGGTTTGAGCCCCCCTAGGATCCTTGTCGCCTACGAGCAGTACGTC. This encodes CASGLSPPRILVAYEQYV.

V and J are TRBV3-1 (or the pseudogene TRBV3-2) and TRBJ2-2, with 7 bases lining up with TRBD1. The ends lost 4 bases at V and 6 bases at J; junction bases unmatched: 11. Germline assignment: CDR1 LGHDT and CDR2 YNNKEL (reference sequence). The CDR3 is made up of 16 amino acids. The CDR3, as DNA: TGTGCCAGCAGCCTGAAGGGGGCCGGGGAAGCCGGGGAGCTGTTTTTT. Translated, it gives CASSLKGAGEAGELFF.

This clone has only one observation. The chain links TRBV7-9 to TRBJ1-2; weak D call: TRBD1 (5 bases). V lost 5 bases and J lost 4, with 11 bases in between. The germline CDR1 and CDR2 sequences are SEHNR and FQNEAQ (reference sequence). The CDR3 spans 13 residues. CDR3 region: CASSGGVGYGYTF. The DNA for the CDR3 is TGTGCCAGCAGCGGGGGGGTAGGCTATGGCTACACCTTC.

The chain carries TRBV7-9 and TRBJ1-4; D is undetermined. Germline values: CDR1 SEHNR, CDR2 FQNEAQ (reference sequence). Trimming took 2 bases from V and 3 from J, leaving 7 bases between them. This CDR3 region has 14 residues. The CDR3 reads CASSLIGANEKLFF. As DNA, the CDR3 is TGTGCCAGCAGCTTAATAGGAGCTAATGAAAAACTGTTTTTT.

The V gene is TRBV3-1 (or the pseudogene TRBV3-2), the J gene TRBJ2-1, with TRBD1 matching over 10 bases. The CDR3 has 16 residues. V dropped 1 base and J dropped 2; count of bases not matched to a gene: 2. CDR1 LGHDT and CDR2 YNNKEL come from the germline V gene (reference sequence). The CDR3 region is CASSQGGQGAYNEQFF. The CDR3 DNA follows: TGTGCCAGCAGCCAAGGAGGACAGGGGGCCTACAATGAGCAGTTCTTC.

The chain uses TRBV28 and TRBJ2-2; the D is unclear. Trimming took off 7 bases at V and 4 bases at J, with 13 bases between the two ends. Germline CDR1 is MDHEN and CDR2 is SYDVKM. The CDR3 runs 14 residues. The DNA of the CDR3 is TGTGCCAGCACTGAGCGAGTTGGCACCGGGGAGCTGTTTTTT. This gives the protein CASTERVGTGELFF. The full variable domain, completed using reference TRBV28 and TRBJ2-2, is DVKVTQSSRYLVKRTGEKVFLECVQDMDHENMFWYRQDPGLGLRLIYFSYDVKMKEKGDIPEGYSVSREKKERFSLILESASTNQTSMYLCASTERVGTGELFFGEGSRLTVL.

The rearrangement links TRBV6-5 to TRBJ2-7; the D gene is possibly TRBD2 (6 bases). Germline V lookup: CDR1 MNHEY, CDR2 SVGAGI. The length of the CDR3 is 16 residues. V was clipped by 0 bases and J by 0 bases, with 12 bases between them. The CDR3 here is CASSYSNGGASYEQYF. CDR3 in DNA: TGTGCCAGCAGTTACTCGAACGGAGGGGCCTCCTACGAGCAGTACTTC.

The chain uses TRBV5-4 and TRBJ2-1, with D possibly matching TRBD2 (5 bases). V lost 5 bases to trimming and J lost 4 bases, with 10 bases between them. This CDR3 spans 13 amino acids. Per germline, CDR1 SGHNT and CDR2 YYREEE (reference sequence). CDR3 loop: CASSSAGYNEQFF. The CDR3 coding sequence is TGTGCCAGCAGTAGCGCAGGATACAATGAGCAGTTCTTC. The full variable domain, in which reference TRBV5-4 and TRBJ2-1 provide the parts outside the CDR3, is ETGVTQSPTHLIKTRGQQVTLRCSSQSGHNTVSWYQQALGQGPQFIFQYYREEENGRGNFPPRFSGLQFPNYSSELNVNALELDDSALYLCASSSAGYNEQFFGPGTRLTVL.

This sequence joins TRBV7-2 and TRBJ2-7; 11 bases align to TRBD2. Trimming took 4 bases from V and 7 from J; bases not matched to a gene: 9. Germline V CDR1 and CDR2: SGHTA, FQGNSA. The length of the CDR3 is 15 residues. CDR3: CASSSLAGGKEEQYF. In DNA, the CDR3 is TGTGCCAGCAGCTCTTTAGCGGGAGGGAAAGAAGAGCAGTACTTC.

The chain joins TRBV14 to TRBJ2-3; 10 nucleotides line up with TRBD1. The V gene's germline CDR1 is SGHDN and CDR2 FVKESK. V trimming: 5 bases; J trimming: 3 bases; junction bases outside the gene matches: 8. This CDR3 is built from 16 residues. The CDR3 loop reads CASSSDRGFFTDTQYF. DNA for the CDR3: TGTGCCAGCAGCTCGGACAGGGGGTTCTTTACAGATACGCAGTATTTT.

The V call is TRBV7-2, the J call TRBJ2-1; TRBD2 matches at 7 bases. CDR3 length: 14 amino acids. The ends lost 4 bases at V and 10 bases at J; junction bases unmatched: 10. Germline CDR1 reads SGHTA; CDR2 reads FQGNSA. The CDR3, as DNA: TGTGCCAGCAGCTCAAGCGGGGCGGGTCGAGAGCAGTTCTTC. Residues: CASSSSGAGREQFF. Variable domain in full (rest from reference TRBV7-2 and TRBJ2-1): GAGVSQSPSNKVTEKGKDVELRCDPISGHTALYWYRQSLGQGLEFLIYFQGNSAPDKSGLPSDRFSAERTGGSVSTLTIQRTQQEDSAVYLCASSSSGAGREQFFGPGTRLTVL.

The V gene is TRBV27, the J gene TRBJ1-4, with 9 bases aligning to TRBD1. This CDR3 region has 12 residues. Germline-derived CDR1 and CDR2 are MNHEY and SMNVEV (reference sequence). Trimming at V came to 5 bases and at J to 11 bases, leaving 3 bases not matched to a gene. CDR3 coding DNA: TGTGCCAGCAGTCGACAGGGGGGGAAACTGTTTTTT. Protein sequence: CASSRQGGKLFF.

This clone showed up just once. V and J are TRBV7-2 and TRBJ2-7, with D tentatively TRBD1 (6 bases). V was pared by 5 bases and J by 7 bases, with 18 bases between. The CDR3 is 14 amino acids. Germline CDR1 is SGHTA and CDR2 is FQGNSA. DNA of the CDR3: TGTGCCAGCAGCCTGGACAGAGGGCTTGAGGAGCAGTACTTC. Its protein product is CASSLDRGLEEQYF.

V gene TRBV29-1 combines with J gene TRBJ2-7; tentatively, D is TRBD1 (6 bases). Germline V gene sequence: CDR1 SQVTM, CDR2 ANQGSEA. This CDR3 is built from 12 residues. With 7 bases removed from V and 3 bases from J, the gap between germline ends came to 13 bases. Here the CDR3 DNA reads TGCAGCGCTGGGGGCGGGCACTACGAGCAGTACTTC. Translated: CSAGGGHYEQYF.

The chain combines TRBV18 with TRBJ2-3, with D hard to call. CDR3 size: 12 residues. V dropped 5 bases and J dropped 4 bases, with 7 bases sitting between them. In germline, CDR1 is KGHSH, CDR2 LQKENI. This CDR3 reads CASSREADTQYF. DNA for the CDR3: TGTGCCAGCTCAAGGGAAGCAGATACGCAGTATTTT.

This chain uses TRBV24-1 with TRBJ2-5; D call uncertain. The CDR3 runs to 13 residues. Germline CDR1 reads KGHDR; CDR2 reads SFDVKD. Trimming shortened V by 4 bases and J by 0 bases, and 5 bases separated the two germline ends. In DNA, the CDR3 is TGTGCCACCAGTGAGCGGAACCAAGAGACCCAGTACTTC. This codes for CATSERNQETQYF.

The chain employs TRBV9 and TRBJ1-1; D unclear. Germline-derived CDR1 and CDR2 are SGDLS and YYNGEE. This CDR3 region has 14 residues. The V gene lost 0 bases and the J gene lost 1 base, with 7 bases spanning the gap. CDR3 loop: CASSVVSENTEAFF. Written as DNA, the CDR3 is TGTGCCAGCAGCGTAGTGAGTGAGAACACTGAAGCTTTCTTT.

This clone was detected only once. The J gene is TRBJ2-1, the V gene TRBV7-3; D is perhaps TRBD2 (5 bases). The germline gives CDR1 SGHTA, CDR2 FQGTGA. This CDR3 comprises 14 residues. Trimming took off 2 bases at V and 5 bases at J, with 10 bases between the two ends. The CDR3 protein is CASSLGRVNNEQFF. The CDR3 nucleotides read TGTGCCAGCAGCTTAGGGCGGGTCAACAATGAGCAGTTCTTC.

The chain recombines TRBV19 with TRBJ2-3; 7 nucleotides match TRBD1. Germline assignment: CDR1 LNHDA and CDR2 SQIVND (reference sequence). Trimming took 7 bases from V and 4 from J; bases not matched to a gene: 14. This CDR3 contains 16 residues. The CDR3 region is CASTKYVLTGADTQYF. In nucleotides, the CDR3 is TGTGCCAGTACCAAGTACGTCCTAACAGGGGCAGATACGCAGTATTTT.

This chain uses TRBV5-1 with TRBJ2-7; D gene uncertain. Germline loops: CDR1 SGHRS, CDR2 YFSETQ. V dropped 5 bases and J dropped 0 bases, with 9 bases sitting between them. This CDR3 contains 13 residues. CDR3 loop: CASSEESSYEQYF. The CDR3 region has the DNA TGCGCCAGCAGTGAGGAGAGCTCCTACGAGCAGTACTTC.

This sequence joins TRBV7-8 and TRBJ1-2; possible D gene TRBD1, 5 bases. The ends were cut back, 5 bases at V and 6 bases at J, with 19 bases in the middle. Germline V lookup: CDR1 SGHVS, CDR2 FQNEAQ. This CDR3 region has 15 residues. This CDR3 reads CASSSRGFSRDGYTF. Written as DNA, the CDR3 is TGTGCCAGCAGCAGTCGGGGCTTCTCCAGGGATGGCTACACCTTC. Based on the CDR3 plus reference TRBV7-8 and TRBJ1-2, the full variable domain is GAGVSQSPRYKVAKRGQDVALRCDPISGHVSLFWYQQALGQGPEFLTYFQNEAQLDKSGLPSDRFFAERPEGSVSTLKIQRTQQEDSAVYLCASSSRGFSRDGYTFGSGTRLTVV.

The sample holds a few counts of this clone. The chain is built from TRBV5-4 and TRBJ1-4, with D possibly matching TRBD1 (5 bases). The CDR3 has 15 residues. CDR1 is SGHNT, CDR2 YYREEE, per germline (reference sequence). V was cut by 3 bases and J by 6 bases, with 15 bases left in between. The CDR3, as DNA: TGTGCCAGCAGCTCGCAGGGTGGGGGGGATGAAAAACTGTTTTTT. Protein: CASSSQGGGDEKLFF.

This clone is a singleton in its sample. The genes are TRBV12-3 or TRBV12-4 and TRBJ1-4; D is unclear. CDR3 length: 11 amino acids. The V gene lost 6 bases and the J gene lost 5 bases, with 4 bases spanning the gap. The CDR3 loop reads CASRENEKLFF. CDR3 nucleotide sequence: TGTGCCAGCAGAGAGAATGAAAAACTGTTTTTT.

This chain connects TRBV27 to TRBJ1-4; weak D call: TRBD1 (6 bases). The CDR3 consists of 15 residues. CDR1 and CDR2 from the germline V gene are MNHEY and SMNVEV (reference sequence). With 5 bases removed from V and 5 bases from J, the gap between germline ends came to 15 bases. CDR3 nucleotide sequence: TGTGCCAGCAGTCGGGCAGGGGCCATCAATGAAAAACTGTTTTTT. This codes for CASSRAGAINEKLFF.